The rows below give T cell receptor beta chains drawn from one sample of a study of blood T cell repertoires in COVID-19. Using immunoSEQ multiplex PCR, the repertoire was profiled, and TCRdb retains in-frame clones only, with some absent. The table records 96,000 or so clones, 90% to 95% of them present only once. What was sequenced was peripheral blood. These receptor sequences come from a man aged 55-75 years with acute or convalescent COVID-19. The CDR3 runs from the conserved cysteine through the conserved F or W. The order of the fields is V gene, J gene, clone size, D gene, CDR3 DNA, CDR3 protein. A D gene is named only where the DNA matches it firmly. Only some rows state a clone size, as once, few, many or a class for expanded clones.

TRBV19	TRBJ1-1	-	-	TGTGCCAGTAGTAATCTGGGGGCGCAAATGAACACTGAAGCTTTCTTT	CASSNLGAQMNTEAFF
TRBV30	TRBJ1-2	-	TRBD1	TGTGCCTGGAGTGCTAGGACAGGACCAGCAGCTGGCTACACCTTC	CAWSARTGPAAGYTF
TRBV2	TRBJ1-2	-	-	TGTGCCAGCAGTGATCAGCGGGACGGGGGCTACACCTTC	CASSDQRDGGYTF
TRBV2	TRBJ2-7	-	-	TGTGCCAGCAGGTTACTAGCCGCCGCCTACGAGCAGTACTTC	CASRLLAAAYEQYF
TRBV19	TRBJ1-2	-	TRBD1	TGTGCCAGTAGTATAGCTGCGACAGGGCCTTATGGCTACACCTTC	CASSIAATGPYGYTF
TRBV12-1	TRBJ2-1	-	-	TGTGCCAGCAGCGTGAGAAGAGGGTCCTACAATGAGCAGTTCTTC	CASSVRRGSYNEQFF
TRBV7-2	TRBJ2-2	-	-	TGTGCCAGCAGCTTATATTGGAGCGGGGAGCTGTTTTTT	CASSLYWSGELFF
TRBV19	TRBJ1-5	-	TRBD1	TGTGCCACCACCGGGACAGGGCACAATCAGCCCCAGCATTTT	CATTGTGHNQPQHF
TRBV19	TRBJ1-5	once	-	TGTGCCAGTAGTATCGGGGTTTTGGGCAATCAGCCCCAGCATTTT	CASSIGVLGNQPQHF
TRBV11-3	TRBJ1-1	-	-	TGTGCCAGCAGCTTAGATGTAACGGGAGAAGCTTTCTTT	CASSLDVTGEAFF
TRBV7-9	TRBJ2-1	-	-	TGTGCCAGCAGGCTGGACAACAATGAGCAGTTCTTC	CASRLDNNEQFF
TRBV27	TRBJ1-1	-	TRBD1	TGTGCCAGCAGTTTGGACCCTAGAGCGGGACAGGGTTCGATGGCTGAAGCTTTCTTT	CASSLDPRAGQGSMAEAFF
TRBV6-2/TRBV6-3	TRBJ2-6	-	-	TGTGCCAGCAGCCCCTCAGGATCTGGGGCCAACGTCCTGACTTTC	CASSPSGSGANVLTF
TRBV18	TRBJ2-3	once	-	TGTGCCAGCTCACCACCCTCGGCTAGCTCAGATACGCAGTATTTT	CASSPPSASSDTQYF
TRBV7-3	TRBJ2-1	once	TRBD2	TGTGCCAGCAGCCCCACAGGACTAGCGGGAGGTGGAAGGGAGCAGTTCTTC	CASSPTGLAGGGREQFF
TRBV5-5	TRBJ2-7	-	TRBD1	TGTGCCAGCAGCCACCCTGGGACAGGCGGAGAGCAGTACTTC	CASSHPGTGGEQYF
TRBV28	TRBJ1-2	-	-	TGTGCCAGCAGTTTAGGGGAGGCGGGTCACTACACCTTC	CASSLGEAGHYTF
TRBV24-1	TRBJ2-1	medium-sized	TRBD1	TGTGCCACCAGTGATTTAGGGACAGGGATTGGCAATGAGCAGTTCTTC	CATSDLGTGIGNEQFF
TRBV3-1/TRBV3-2	TRBJ1-6	-	TRBD1	TGTGCCAGCAGCCCCTTACAGGGGACACCCCTCCACTTT	CASSPLQGTPLHF
TRBV7-8	TRBJ2-1	-	TRBD2	TGTGCCAGCAGCTTAGTGGATCTAGCGGGAGGGCCAGGTTGGCAGTTCTTC	CASSLVDLAGGPGWQFF
TRBV12-3/TRBV12-4	TRBJ1-5	-	TRBD1	TGTGCCAGCAGATTGGACAGGGGCCAGCCCCAGCATTTT	CASRLDRGQPQHF
TRBV2	TRBJ2-7	-	TRBD1	TGTGCCAGCAGTGAAGCTTGGACAGGGATCTACGAGCAGTACTTC	CASSEAWTGIYEQYF
TRBV6-5	TRBJ1-2	-	-	TGTGCCAGCAGTTCCGGGGGGTACTATGGCTACACCTTC	CASSSGGYYGYTF
TRBV28	TRBJ2-5	-	-	TGTGCCAGCCTACAGGGACCAGGGGTCGAAGAGACCCAGTACTTC	CASLQGPGVEETQYF
TRBV2	TRBJ1-2	-	-	TGTGCCAGCAGTGTATCGGGGGGCGAGGATGGCTACACCTTC	CASSVSGGEDGYTF
TRBV7-8	TRBJ1-3	-	-	TGTGCCAGCAGCTTAGGACAGTCTTTCTCTGGAAACACCATATATTTT	CASSLGQSFSGNTIYF
TRBV12-3/TRBV12-4	TRBJ1-4	-	-	TGTGCCAGCAGTTTTGAGGAAAAACTGTTTTTT	CASSFEEKLFF
TRBV6-5	TRBJ1-1	-	-	TGTGCCAGCAGGCCGTCAGAAAACACTGAAGCTTTCTTT	CASRPSENTEAFF
TRBV14	TRBJ2-1	-	-	TGTGCCAGCAGCCAAGATCTTAGTAATGAGCAGTTCTTC	CASSQDLSNEQFF
TRBV7-3	TRBJ1-1	-	-	TGTGCCAGCAGCTTAAGCGGTTTGAACACTGAAGCTTTCTTT	CASSLSGLNTEAFF
TRBV19	TRBJ2-2	-	-	TGTGCCAGTAGTACCCGTTCGGGGGAGGCCACCGGGGAGCTGTTTTTT	CASSTRSGEATGELFF
TRBV27	TRBJ2-2	-	-	TGTGCCAGCAAGTTACAGCTGAACACCGGGGAGCTGTTTTTT	CASKLQLNTGELFF
TRBV5-1	TRBJ1-1	-	-	TGCGCCAGCAGCTTGACCCAGGGTAGGTCTGAAGCTTTCTTT	CASSLTQGRSEAFF
TRBV19	TRBJ1-2	-	TRBD1	TGTGCCAGTACCCTTGACAGGGGGTTCTTTGGCTACACCTTC	CASTLDRGFFGYTF
TRBV6-2/TRBV6-3	TRBJ2-1	-	TRBD1	TGTGCCAGCAGTTACTCGGCAGGGGGCGGTGAGCAGTTCTTC	CASSYSAGGGEQFF
TRBV7-2	TRBJ1-6	-	-	TGTGCCAGCAGCTTACGGCAGGGTGGGGATTCACCCCTCCACTTT	CASSLRQGGDSPLHF
TRBV18	TRBJ2-7	-	TRBD2	TGTGCCAGCTCCCCGAAGGAAGCGGGAGGTTCCTACGAGCAGTACTTC	CASSPKEAGGSYEQYF
TRBV25-1	TRBJ2-1	-	TRBD2	TGTGCCAGCAGTGATCGACTAGCGGGTTACAATGAGCAGTTCTTC	CASSDRLAGYNEQFF
TRBV7-3	TRBJ2-2	-	TRBD2	TGTGCCAGCAGCTTAATTTGGGAGGGTAGCGACACCGGGGAGCTGTTTTTT	CASSLIWEGSDTGELFF
TRBV27	TRBJ2-5	-	-	TGTGCCAGCAGCTCCCTACCTAACAAGCTAGGACAAAAGACCCAGTACTTC	CASSSLPNKLGQKTQYF
TRBV5-4	TRBJ2-2	-	-	TGTGCCAGCAGCATCCTATCCGGGGAGCTGTTTTTT	CASSILSGELFF
TRBV19	TRBJ2-5	-	-	TGTGCCAGTAGTACCGTAGGGGAAGAGACCCAGTACTTC	CASSTVGEETQYF